These 8 T cell receptor beta chains came from one sample sequenced in a study of T cells in localized non-small cell lung cancer. Here immunoSEQ multiplex PCR was the method, and the copy in TCRdb shows in-frame clones only, minus some. The sample carries around 2,000 clones, around 33% recorded once. Specimen: lung tumor tissue, collected before any cancer treatment. The receptors derive from an older male donor with stage I squamous cell lung carcinoma.

By its share, this clone is medium-sized. V is TRBV6-8 and J is TRBJ1-5, with TRBD1 identical over 11 bases. CDR1 is MNHGY and CDR2 is SAAAGT in the germline V gene. The ends lost 6 bases at V and 9 bases at J; junction bases unmatched: 10. This CDR3 has 15 amino acids. This CDR3 is CASRQDRGPLWPQHF. The CDR3 region has the DNA TGTGCCAGCAGACAGGACAGGGGGCCTCTCTGGCCCCAGCATTTT.

J is TRBJ2-1 and V is TRBV28; 12 nucleotides align to TRBD2. From germline, CDR1 is MDHEN and CDR2 SYDVKM. With V trimmed by 4 bases and J by 7 bases, 5 bases remained unmatched. CDR3 size: 15 residues. The CDR3: CASSSPSGRGNEQFF. The CDR3 DNA reads TGTGCCAGCAGTTCCCCTAGCGGGAGGGGGAATGAGCAGTTCTTC.

In this sample, this clone turned up a few times. The chain carries TRBV28 and TRBJ1-1; D call uncertain. Trimming stripped 6 bases from V and 3 bases from J, with 14 bases between. The CDR3 covers 14 residues. Germline lookup yields CDR1 MDHEN and CDR2 SYDVKM. The CDR3 here is CASRLPASDTEAFF. In DNA, the CDR3 is TGTGCCAGCAGACTCCCGGCTTCAGACACTGAAGCTTTCTTT.

The chain joins TRBV30 to TRBJ1-5, with 7 bases that match TRBD1. CDR3 length: 15 amino acids. Losses at the gene ends were 2 bases for V and 0 bases for J; bases not matched to a gene: 4. The germline V gene encodes CDR1 GTSNPN and CDR2 SVGIG (reference sequence). CDR3 sequence: CAWSPRDSSNQPQHF. CDR3 nucleotides: TGTGCCTGGAGTCCCAGGGACAGTAGCAATCAGCCCCAGCATTTT.

This clone came up a few times. This rearrangement joins TRBV28 to TRBJ1-1; maybe TRBD1 (6 bases). Deletions cut 3 bases from V and 0 bases from J, with 17 bases between. CDR3 length: 17 amino acids. Germline-derived CDR1 and CDR2 are MDHEN and SYDVKM. The CDR3, as DNA: TGTGCCAGCAGTTTGCGGCAACAGGGACCCTTGAACACTGAAGCTTTCTTT. Translated, it gives CASSLRQQGPLNTEAFF.

This clone has a handful of counts. J is TRBJ2-1 and V is TRBV6-4, with 8 bases lining up with TRBD1. The CDR3 length is 15 residues. Germline-derived CDR1 and CDR2 are MRHNA and SNTAGT. After removal of 3 bases from V and 0 bases from J, the junction contained 1 base not matched to a gene. This CDR3 is CASSEDRGSYNEQFF. CDR3 sequence (DNA): TGTGCCAGCAGTGAAGACAGGGGCTCCTACAATGAGCAGTTCTTC.

The V gene is TRBV19, the J gene TRBJ2-1; D may be TRBD2 (5 bases). The CDR3 loop spans 13 amino acids. Deletions cut 7 bases from V and 9 bases from J, with 16 bases between. Germline V gene sequence: CDR1 LNHDA, CDR2 SQIVND (reference sequence). CDR3 coding DNA: TGTGCCAGTACTAATCCTGGACGGGGTGAGCAGTTCTTC. The encoded protein is CASTNPGRGEQFF.

This chain joins TRBV29-1 and TRBJ1-1, with D unclear. CDR1 and CDR2 (germline): SQVTM, ANQGSEA. The CDR3 is 13 residues long. V was pared by 0 bases and J by 1 base, with 6 bases between. CDR3 coding DNA: TGCAGCGTTGAAGATACGGCGAACACTGAAGCTTTCTTT. Amino acids: CSVEDTANTEAFF.